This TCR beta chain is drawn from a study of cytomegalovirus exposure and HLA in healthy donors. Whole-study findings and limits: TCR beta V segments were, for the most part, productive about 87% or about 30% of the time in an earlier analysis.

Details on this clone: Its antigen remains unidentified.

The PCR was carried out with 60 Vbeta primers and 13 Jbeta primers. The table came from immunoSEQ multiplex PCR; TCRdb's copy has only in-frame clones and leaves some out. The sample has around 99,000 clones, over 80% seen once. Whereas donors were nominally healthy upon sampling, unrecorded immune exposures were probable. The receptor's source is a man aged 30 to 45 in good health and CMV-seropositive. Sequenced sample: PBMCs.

The CDR3 sequence: CASSTLDRGNSPLHF. The CDR3 coding sequence is TGTGCCAGCAGCACCCTGGACAGGGGTAATTCACCCCTCCACTTT. This chain links TRBV7-9 with TRBJ1-6, with 9 bases fitting TRBD1. In germline, CDR1 is SEHNR, CDR2 FQNEAQ (reference sequence). CDR3 size: 15 residues. V lost 5 bases and J lost 6; bases outside the gene matches: 5.